A single sample gave rise to the 18 T cell receptor beta chains below, sequenced in a study of regulatory T cells in long-lasting Graves disease. Documented time point: newly diagnosed GD, antithyroid drugs for less than 3 months. Extracted RNA from PBMCs served as the source of the TCR library. Relying on iRepertoire HTBI primers and Arm-PCR of CDR3 regions, the team built TCR beta libraries. Via MiXCR, TCRdb re-called the multiplex PCR reads, giving one row per CDR3 protein. The table records 350,000 to 450,000 distinct CDR3 sequences, 15% of them present only once. The same sample was also used in a study of T cells in Graves' hyperthyroidism and ophthalmopathy.

The material was peripheral blood mononuclear cells (PBMCs), obtained at new diagnosis, from a patient treated with antithyroid drugs. Receptor source: a woman in her 30s with Graves disease.

This clonotype was observed many times. This chain connects TRBV29-1 to TRBJ1-1; no clear D gene. V was clipped by 4 bases and J by 7 bases, with 16 bases between them. CDR1 is SQVTM and CDR2 is ANQGSEA in the germline V gene. CDR3 length equals 13 residues. CDR3 coding DNA: TGCAGCGTTGGAAGAGCGGGAATGGGTGAAGCTTTCTTT. Protein: CSVGRAGMGEAFF.

In its sample, this clonotype was seen many times. The chain couples TRBV3-1 to TRBJ2-1; D is perhaps TRBD2 (5 bases). CDR3 size: 12 residues. V was clipped by 6 bases and J by 9 bases, with 12 bases between them. Germline CDR1 and CDR2: LGHDT and YNNKEL (reference sequence). The CDR3 spells CASRREGGEQFF. The CDR3 region has the DNA TGTGCCAGCAGAAGAGAGGGCGGTGAGCAGTTCTTC.

The chain uses TRBV14 and TRBJ2-1; D is perhaps TRBD1 or TRBD2 (5 bases each). Germline V gives CDR1 SGHDN, CDR2 FVKESK. The CDR3 spans 18 residues. V lost 0 bases and J lost 6, with 21 bases in between. The CDR3 spells CASSQDPTGRGVRNEQFF. The DNA of the CDR3 is TGTGCCAGCAGCCAAGATCCCACCGGACGAGGGGTTCGCAATGAGCAGTTCTTC.

The sample holds a few counts of this clonotype. V and J are TRBV7-6 and TRBJ1-2, with 7 bases fitting TRBD1. V trimming: 5 bases; J trimming: 8 bases; junction bases outside the gene matches: 14. In germline, CDR1 is SGHVS, CDR2 FNYEAQ. The CDR3 loop spans 15 amino acids. The CDR3 coding sequence is TGTGCCAGCAGCCACCGAGACAGGGATCGCGAAGGCTACACCTTC. As protein: CASSHRDRDREGYTF.

This clonotype has a handful of counts. This sequence joins TRBV28 and TRBJ1-4; TRBD1 is a possible D gene (5 bases). The CDR3 contains 15 residues. CDR1 is MDHEN and CDR2 is SYDVKM in the germline V gene. The germline V and J ends were trimmed by 5 bases and 5 bases, with 15 bases remaining between them. CDR3 sequence: CASSPAGRENEKLFF. Written as DNA, the CDR3 is TGTGCCAGCAGTCCTGCAGGGAGAGAGAATGAAAAACTGTTTTTT.

This clonotype was seen at least ten times. V gene TRBV3-1 combines with J gene TRBJ2-7; TRBD2 might be the D (5 bases). The germline gives CDR1 LGHDT, CDR2 YNNKEL (reference sequence). This CDR3 has 13 residues. Trimming pared 4 bases from V and 12 bases from J, leaving 19 bases between. The CDR3 sequence is CASSPGEGSVPYF. The CDR3 bases are TGTGCCAGCAGCCCAGGCGAAGGTAGCGTACCGTACTTC.

This clonotype was recorded at least ten times. The gene calls are TRBV2 and TRBJ2-1, with 12 bases fitting TRBD2. The germline V gene has CDR1 SNHLY and CDR2 FYNNEI. Trimming cost V 2 bases and J 5 bases; bases outside gene matches: 10. This CDR3 region has 18 residues. CDR3 protein: CASSETAWTSGADNEQFF. The CDR3 DNA reads as TGTGCCAGCAGTGAAACCGCCTGGACTAGCGGGGCAGACAATGAGCAGTTCTTC.

This clonotype has only a few counts. The rearrangement links TRBV10-3 to TRBJ1-6, with D perhaps TRBD1 (6 bases). The germline V gene encodes CDR1 ENHRY and CDR2 SYGVKD. Trimming took 1 base from V and 9 from J, leaving 13 bases between them. CDR3 size: 15 residues. In DNA form, the CDR3 reads TGTGCCATCAGTGAGTTCTTACAGGGAAGTTCACCCCTCCACTTT. Protein: CAISEFLQGSSPLHF.

Comments on this clonotype: This may stem from a read error, because a much larger clone lies one nucleotide away. J is TRBJ1-1 and V is TRBV11-3; unclear D gene. V lost 8 bases and J 6 bases, leaving 13 bases between the germline ends. Germline lookup yields CDR1 SGHNT and CDR2 YENEEA. This CDR3 comprises 12 residues. The CDR3 DNA reads TGTGCCAGCCACCAGTTGGAGTCTGAAGCTTTCTTT. Its protein product is CASHQLESEAFF.

This clonotype appeared a few times. J is TRBJ2-4 and V is TRBV12-3 or TRBV12-4; no definite D call. Between the trimmed V and J ends, which lost 0 bases and 6 bases, there was a span of 12 bases. The CDR3 sequence is 15 residues long. Here the CDR3 DNA reads TGTGCCAGCAGTTTAGCGCGGCGGCTCGGAAACATTCAGTACTTC. Translation: CASSLARRLGNIQYF.

This clonotype came up many times. The V and J genes are TRBV28 and TRBJ2-1; the D gene could be TRBD1 or TRBD2 (5 bases each). This CDR3 comprises 18 residues. The germline V gene has CDR1 MDHEN and CDR2 SYDVKM. Trimming pared 3 bases from V and 5 bases from J, leaving 23 bases between. In DNA, the CDR3 is TGTGCCAGCAGTTTCGAGGGGTTCAGGGCGGGCAAGGACAATGAGCAGTTCTTC. Its protein is CASSFEGFRAGKDNEQFF.

This clonotype was seen only a few times. This chain uses TRBV27 with TRBJ1-6, with D unclear. Looked up from germline, CDR1 is MNHEY and CDR2 is SMNVEV (reference sequence). The CDR3 consists of 15 residues. Trimming pared 6 bases from V and 2 bases from J, leaving 11 bases between. CDR3 DNA sequence: TGTGCCAGCAGCCCCGAGGCGACCTATAATTCACCCCTCCACTTT. It encodes CASSPEATYNSPLHF.

Only a few counts were recorded for this clonotype. The chain carries TRBV5-1 and TRBJ2-5, with a weak D call TRBD2 (6 bases). Germline values: CDR1 SGHRS, CDR2 YFSETQ. The CDR3 has 17 amino acids. V was cut by 0 bases and J by 5 bases, with 20 bases left in between. The CDR3 nucleotides are TGCGCCAGCAGCTTGGCCGGCGGGACTCCCGTGTTGGAGACCCAGTACTTC. It specifies CASSLAGGTPVLETQYF.

Written as DNA, the CDR3 is TGTGCCAGCGGGACTAGCGTATCCTACGAGCAGTACTTC. Translating gives CASGTSVSYEQYF. The chain employs TRBV10-3 and TRBJ2-7; 10 bases agree with TRBD2. This CDR3 has 13 amino acids. Germline trimming cut 10 bases from V and 1 base from J; bases unmatched to any gene: 4. Germline CDR1 reads ENHRY; CDR2 reads SYGVKD.

A remark on this clonotype: The conserved closing phenylalanine or tryptophan is absent in this CDR3, likely reflecting a read error. The gene calls are TRBV5-1 and TRBJ2-7, with D maybe TRBD2 (6 bases). The germline V and J ends were trimmed by 0 bases and 3 bases, with 13 bases remaining between them. Germline V gives CDR1 SGHRS, CDR2 YFSETQ. The CDR3 loop spans 15 amino acids. This CDR3 is CASSLAGGISYEQYL. The CDR3 nucleotides read TGCGCCAGCAGCTTGGCCGGCGGGATAAGCTACGAGCAGTACCTC.

The chain has TRBV3-1 and TRBJ2-2; D is unresolved. Trimming cost V 1 base and J 6 bases, with 9 bases left between them. CDR1 LGHDT and CDR2 YNNKEL come from the germline V gene (reference sequence). This CDR3 has 14 amino acids. The CDR3 here is CASSQGLGSGELFF. CDR3 coding DNA: TGTGCCAGCAGCCAAGGGTTAGGATCCGGGGAGCTGTTTTTT. The variable domain in full, with the rest retrieved from reference TRBV3-1 and TRBJ2-2, is DTAVSQTPKYLVTQMGNDKSIKCEQNLGHDTMYWYKQDSKKFLKIMFSYNNKELIINETVPNRFSPKSPDKAHLNLHINSLELGDSAVYFCASSQGLGSGELFFGEGSRLTVL.

There are many counts of this clonotype. V is TRBV11-3 and J is TRBJ2-5; possibly TRBD1 for D (6 bases). V was pared by 1 base and J by 1 base, with 10 bases between. The CDR3 is 15 residues long. Germline assignment: CDR1 SGHNT and CDR2 YENEEA. CDR3: CASSLALDSQETQYF. The DNA of the CDR3 is TGTGCCAGCAGCTTAGCCCTGGACAGCCAAGAGACCCAGTACTTC.

This clonotype was detected many times. The rearrangement uses TRBV20-1 and TRBJ2-5; perhaps TRBD2 as D (6 bases). The CDR3 has 13 residues. Trimming took 3 bases from V and 4 from J, leaving 12 bases between them. CDR1 DFQATT and CDR2 SNEGSKA come from the germline V gene (reference sequence). The CDR3 loop is CSASPGTGETQYF. In DNA form, the CDR3 reads TGCAGTGCTAGCCCCGGGACTGGAGAGACCCAGTACTTC.